This T cell receptor (beta chain) was observed in a study of blood T cell repertoires in COVID-19. This clone was observed a handful of times. Method: immunoSEQ multiplex PCR; TCRdb's copy keeps in-frame clones and lacks some. The sample carries some 130,000 clones, roughly 76% recorded once. The CDR3 sequence is 12 residues long. Germline trimming cut 4 bases from V and 5 bases from J; bases unmatched to any gene: 1. Germline CDR1 is ENHRY and CDR2 is SYGVKD. Specimen: peripheral blood. The chain links TRBV10-3 to TRBJ1-2, with 7 positions matching TRBD1. The receptor comes from a man at least 80 years old with acute or convalescent COVID-19. CDR3 in amino acids: CAISAGQYGYTF. CDR3 DNA: TGTGCCATCAGTGCGGGACAGTATGGCTACACCTTC.